These 24 T cell receptor beta chains share one sample of origin, sequenced in a study of blood T cell repertoires in COVID-19. The data were produced by immunoSEQ multiplex PCR, yet TCRdb's version contains in-frame clones alone and is incomplete. The sample includes 150,000 to 200,000 clones, around nine tenths of them seen just once. The sequencing sample was made of peripheral blood. These receptors originate from a woman between 70 and 85 years old with COVID-19, enrolled during active disease.

This clone was recorded once. V is TRBV19 and J is TRBJ2-7; TRBD2 agrees at 15 bases. This CDR3 spans 18 amino acids. Germline V lookup: CDR1 LNHDA, CDR2 SQIVND (reference sequence). V lost 6 bases to trimming and J lost 0 bases; unmatched junction nucleotides: 9. CDR3 residues: CASSPRGTSGGFSYEQYF. The CDR3 DNA follows: TGTGCCAGTAGCCCCCGAGGGACTAGCGGGGGGTTCTCCTACGAGCAGTACTTC.

The chain has TRBV2 and TRBJ2-7, with 8 bases fitting TRBD1. Per germline, CDR1 SNHLY and CDR2 FYNNEI. Unmatched junction bases numbered 6, after V lost 5 bases and J lost 0 bases. The CDR3 has 15 amino acids. The CDR3 nucleotides read TGTGCCAGCAGTCGACAGGGGTCCAGCTCCTACGAGCAGTACTTC. Translated, it gives CASSRQGSSSYEQYF.

This chain uses TRBV19 with TRBJ1-5, with TRBD1 matching over 9 bases. The CDR3 extends over 15 amino acids. Germline CDR1 is LNHDA and CDR2 is SQIVND (reference sequence). The junction had 5 bases not matched to a gene; V was cut back by 6 bases and J by 2 bases. Here the CDR3 DNA reads TGTGCCAGTAGGGACAGGGGAGCGGGCAATCAGCCCCAGCATTTT. Residues: CASRDRGAGNQPQHF.

This clone was counted once. The chain links TRBV6-1 to TRBJ2-7; TRBD2 agrees at 9 bases. The germline V gene has CDR1 MNHNS and CDR2 SASEGT. V was pared by 3 bases and J by 4 bases, with 7 bases of the junction left unmatched. The CDR3 is made up of 15 amino acids. CDR3 nucleotide sequence: TGTGCCAGCAGTGATCGGGCTAGCGGGGTGTACGAGCAGTACTTC. Translated, it gives CASSDRASGVYEQYF.

The rearrangement uses TRBV7-2 and TRBJ1-1; D perhaps matches TRBD1 (6 bases). CDR1 and CDR2 from the germline V gene are SGHTA and FQGNSA. The CDR3 extends over 16 amino acids. V lost 1 base and J lost 7, with 19 bases in between. CDR3 loop: CASSLGWGGGIIEAFF. The DNA of the CDR3 is TGTGCCAGCAGCTTAGGCTGGGGGGGCGGAATAATTGAAGCTTTCTTT.

The genes are TRBV28 and TRBJ1-5, with a possible D match to TRBD1 (5 bases). Germline CDR1 MDHEN, CDR2 SYDVKM. The CDR3 length is 19 residues. Trimming removed 7 bases at V and 2 bases at J, with 27 bases between. The CDR3 region is CASTLWGGGGIIGNQPQHF. CDR3 nucleotides: TGTGCCAGCACCCTTTGGGGGGGTGGAGGGATAATCGGCAATCAGCCCCAGCATTTT.

The chain joins TRBV5-1 to TRBJ2-5; TRBD1 matches 7 bases. J lost 5 bases, V lost 4 bases, and 20 bases had no gene match. Germline V gene lookup returns CDR1 SGHRS and CDR2 YFSETQ. The CDR3 has 18 amino acids. The CDR3 DNA reads TGCGCCAGCAGCCGCGCCCCAGAACAGGGGAGCCCAAGTGAGACCCAGTACTTC. Translated: CASSRAPEQGSPSETQYF.

Only one count was recorded for this clone. DNA of the CDR3: TGTGCCAGCAGCCCCACTGGGGGGGGCACTGAAGCTTTCTTT. Amino acids: CASSPTGGGTEAFF. V gene TRBV9 combines with J gene TRBJ1-1; tentatively, D is TRBD1 (5 bases). CDR3 length: 14 residues. Trimming removed 4 bases at V and 4 bases at J, with 14 bases between. CDR1 is SGDLS, CDR2 YYNGEE, per germline.

The V call is TRBV7-6, the J call TRBJ2-5; TRBD2 matches at 9 bases. Germline CDR1 and CDR2: SGHVS and FNYEAQ. The trim removed 1 base at V and 5 bases at J, leaving 8 bases unmatched. The CDR3 spans 16 residues. The CDR3 DNA reads TGTGCCAGCAGCTTAGGTTCCGGACTAGCGAGTGAGACCCAGTACTTC. Translated, it gives CASSLGSGLASETQYF.

This chain joins TRBV19 and TRBJ1-1; D unclear. The CDR3 is made up of 12 amino acids. The germline V gene has CDR1 LNHDA and CDR2 SQIVND (reference sequence). The CDR3 DNA reads TGTCGTCCGAGGGAGGCGAACACTGAAGCTTTCTTT. Translating gives CRPREANTEAFF.

This chain connects TRBV28 to TRBJ1-2; D ambiguous. The length of the CDR3 is 14 residues. The germline CDR1 and CDR2 sequences are MDHEN and SYDVKM. V lost 3 bases to trimming and J lost 4 bases, with 12 bases between them. The CDR3 region has the DNA TGTGCCAGCAGTTTGGGTTCCGACTTCTATGGCTACACCTTC. Its protein is CASSLGSDFYGYTF.

The rearrangement joins TRBV11-2 to TRBJ2-7, with 7 bases that match TRBD1. CDR3 length: 13 amino acids. The germline V gene has CDR1 SGHAT and CDR2 FQNNGV. Unmatched junction bases numbered 4, after V lost 5 bases and J lost 3 bases. CDR3 in DNA: TGTGCCAGCAGCGGACAGGAGTACTACGAGCAGTACTTC. Its protein is CASSGQEYYEQYF.

The J gene is TRBJ1-5, the V gene TRBV6-6; the D is unclear. CDR3 size: 16 residues. Germline CDR1 MNHNY, CDR2 SVGAGI (reference sequence). The germline V and J ends were trimmed by 0 bases and 3 bases, with 12 bases remaining between them. The CDR3 spells CASSYSYQVSNQPQHF. The CDR3 DNA is TGTGCCAGCAGTTACTCATACCAGGTCTCCAATCAGCCCCAGCATTTT.

The rearrangement links TRBV18 to TRBJ2-4, with 8 bases that match TRBD1. Unmatched junction bases numbered 24, after V lost 6 bases and J lost 11 bases. Germline V gene lookup returns CDR1 KGHSH and CDR2 LQKENI. This CDR3 is 18 amino acids long. The CDR3 DNA reads TGTGCCAGCTCGCCCTACTCCTTCCAACAGGGGGTGATGCCGTTTCAGTACTTC. It codes for CASSPYSFQQGVMPFQYF.

The chain couples TRBV28 to TRBJ2-7; 11 bases are a match to TRBD2. The CDR3 contains 15 residues. The germline CDR1 and CDR2 sequences are MDHEN and SYDVKM. J lost 3 bases, V lost 4 bases, and 5 bases had no gene match. This chain's CDR3 is CASSSPSGGSYEQYF. The CDR3 DNA sequence: TGTGCCAGCAGTTCACCTAGCGGGGGGAGCTACGAGCAGTACTTC.

V gene TRBV12-5 combines with J gene TRBJ2-1, with TRBD2 matching 10 bases. The J segment lost 9 bases and the V segment lost 6 bases, leaving 8 bases of the junction unmatched. Germline V gene lookup returns CDR1 LGHNT and CDR2 FRNRAP. The CDR3 loop spans 14 amino acids. Written as DNA, the CDR3 is TGTGCTAGTGGCCCAAGCGGGGGGGCAGCTGAGCAGTTCTTC. Encoded protein: CASGPSGGAAEQFF.

The rearrangement links TRBV9 to TRBJ1-2, with 9 bases matching TRBD1. The CDR3 loop spans 14 amino acids. Germline loops: CDR1 SGDLS, CDR2 YYNGEE. With V trimmed by 0 bases and J by 11 bases, 8 bases remained unmatched. CDR3 region: CASSVAGQGLSYTF. In nucleotides, the CDR3 is TGTGCCAGCAGCGTAGCGGGACAGGGATTATCTTACACCTTC.

This clone showed up just once. The chain couples TRBV18 to TRBJ1-5; no definite D call. The CDR3 spans 13 residues. The V gene's germline CDR1 is KGHSH and CDR2 LQKENI. The V gene lost 5 bases and the J gene lost 0 bases, with 5 bases spanning the gap. CDR3 residues: CASSVDSNQPQHF. In nucleotides, the CDR3 is TGTGCCAGCTCAGTAGATAGCAATCAGCCCCAGCATTTT.

This chain links TRBV6-5 with TRBJ2-7; 8 bases agree with TRBD1. V was clipped by 6 bases and J by 8 bases; unmatched bases: 12. CDR3 length equals 14 residues. CDR1 and CDR2 (germline): MNHEY, SVGAGI. In DNA form, the CDR3 reads TGTGCCAGCAGCCCCCGGGACAGGTTACTTCAGCAGTACTTC. It codes for CASSPRDRLLQQYF.

V usage is TRBV5-1 and J usage is TRBJ2-5; TRBD2 matches at 9 bases. The V and J ends lost 4 bases and 2 bases, in that order; junction bases with no gene match: 6. The germline CDR1 and CDR2 sequences are SGHRS and YFSETQ. The CDR3 runs to 15 residues. This chain's CDR3 is CASSTSGGKQETQYF. CDR3 DNA: TGCGCCAGCAGCACCAGCGGGGGGAAACAAGAGACCCAGTACTTC.

The rearrangement joins TRBV30 to TRBJ1-1; 9 bases align to TRBD1. Unmatched junction bases numbered 6, after V lost 4 bases and J lost 0 bases. Germline V gene data show CDR1 as GTSNPN and CDR2 as SVGIG (reference sequence). CDR3 length: 15 amino acids. CDR3 loop: CAWNTDRGMNTEAFF. The CDR3, as DNA: TGTGCCTGGAATACGGACAGGGGTATGAACACTGAAGCTTTCTTT. The full variable domain, with the rest looked up from reference TRBV30 and TRBJ1-1, is SQTIHQWPATLVQPVGSPLSLECTVEGTSNPNLYWYRQAAGRGLQLLFYSVGIGQISSEVPQNLSASRPQDRQFILSSKKLLLSDSGFYLCAWNTDRGMNTEAFFGQGTRLTVV.

This rearrangement joins TRBV5-6 to TRBJ1-2; D possibly corresponds to TRBD1 (6 bases). The CDR3 has 14 amino acids. V gave up 6 bases and J gave up 0 bases, with 12 bases separating them. Per germline, CDR1 SGHDT and CDR2 YYEEEE. The CDR3 bases are TGTGCCAGCACCCTGGGACATGCTAACTATGGCTACACCTTC. Amino acids: CASTLGHANYGYTF.

The chain uses TRBV19 and TRBJ1-6, with unresolved D. Germline V gene lookup returns CDR1 LNHDA and CDR2 SQIVND (reference sequence). The V end lost 10 bases, the J end lost 1 base, and 23 bases lay between the germline ends. The CDR3 totals 18 residues. The CDR3 loop reads CATSTGFPRGSYNSPLHF. The CDR3 DNA reads as TGTGCCACCTCGACGGGATTCCCCCGGGGATCCTATAATTCACCCCTCCACTTT.

CDR3 DNA sequence: TGTGCCAGCACATCGGGGGTTTACACTAGCACAGATACGCAGTATTTT. This gives the protein CASTSGVYTSTDTQYF. V usage is TRBV7-2 and J usage is TRBJ2-3; possibly TRBD2 for D (6 bases). The CDR3 sequence is 16 residues long. Germline V gene data show CDR1 as SGHTA and CDR2 as FQGNSA. Deletions cut 7 bases from V and 0 bases from J, with 17 bases between.